This record concerns one TCR beta chain sequence. The antigen it binds to is not known. The input lacks base qualities; no much larger clone sits a single base away. The donors were healthy, HIV-negative adults with no recently reported acute infections or vaccinations. All donors were Caucasian adults living in Nashville, Tennessee, USA. CD4+ T cells were enriched by magnetic negative selection; naive cells were then positively selected on CD45RA, and the negative fraction formed the memory subset. Blood was obtained by leukapheresis, after which PBMCs were separated by Ficoll-Histopaque density gradient centrifugation and cryopreserved in liquid nitrogen vapor phase. Analytical flow cytometry was used to check the purity and quantity of each magnetically sorted T cell population. Genomic DNA was isolated from every sorted fraction and measured by UV absorbance on a Nanodrop 2000c. The data stem from a study of shared clonotypes between healthy human individuals (TCRdb year 2020). Turning to the overall study: The cohort included three men and a couple of women between 18 and 49 years of age. Each donor's leukapheresis produced roughly between about 0.8 and 8.9 billion PBMCs. Different laboratories and diverse techniques were used to prepare libraries and sequence TCR repertoires, to increase sequencing depth and limit assay-specific biases. For each donor, CD4 naive and CD4 memory were each given three plates, CD8 naive was given two plates, and CD8 memory was given one plate. Blood TCR repertoires of about five healthy adults were deeply sequenced to estimate repertoire size and the extent of clonotype sharing between individuals.

Using the deep immunoSEQ assay, multiplex PCR amplified TCR CDR3 regions from genomic DNA. Extracted genomic DNA from each cell subset was distributed evenly across all wells of several immunoSEQ 96-well plates, and each plate was treated as a replicate. For sorted subsets, each replicate PCR was loaded with roughly 190 ng genomic DNA, equivalent to roughly 30,000 T cell genomes. The purified libraries were quantified using a Qubit 3.0 fluorometer, sized with a Bioanalyzer 2100, and then quantified again using the KAPA Library Quantification kit. Every immunoSEQ 96-well plate was sequenced on a dedicated single-read 150-cycle Illumina NextSeq 550 flow cell. The authors' analysis ran thus. Because the immunoSEQ output included only junctional sequences and no quality scores, the filtering could not be the same as the filtering used for full-length reads. Sequences were annotated with PyIR, a Python wrapper for IgBLAST v1.9, using IMGT germline references to assign V/J genes and CDR3. Reads were removed for weak V/J assignments (E-value above 1e-6), missing CDR3, stop codons, out-of-frame junctions, or ambiguous translated residues. A V3J clonotype was defined by an identical inferred V gene, J gene, and CDR3 amino acid sequence. Percentage overlap between repertoires was calculated by dividing the number of shared unique clonotypes by the size of the smaller repertoire. Repertoire richness was assessed with RTK rarefaction, the Chao1 estimator, and Recon v2.1 estimates of unobserved clonotypes. For all TCRbeta clonotypes obtained by the gDNA method from a few donors, generation probabilities were computed with OLGA. The immuneACCESS repertoire file appears here via TCRdb, limited to in-frame rearrangements. These files lack a portion of the clones; in checked studies, under half of the deficit traces to unresolved V genes, and the cause of the others is not known. V, J and clone size are those of that table, while D and trimming were read from the DNA. The sample table records 2 million to 2.5 million clones; roughly 96% of these occur just once. The biggest ten clones account for 0.13% of the sample.

Overall study results and their limits: The small number of donors limited the genetic and exposure-history diversity represented. Clonotypes shared by all four sorted-subset donors showed higher generation probabilities than non-shared clonotypes. Larger estimated clonotype richness was generally found for naive subsets than for memory subsets. Rarefaction of sorted-subset datasets indicated incomplete sequencing despite the large sequencing depth. Sharing across a handful of donors was observed for around 4.8% of naive CD4, under 4% of naive CD8, over 2% of memory CD4, and around 0.42% of memory CD8 clonotypes. Sampling was restricted to blood, and TCR repertoires in tissue are likely to differ from TCR repertoires in blood. Based on pairwise subsampling, the degree of clonotype sharing among donors was expected to be affected by sequencing depth.

Sequences were obtained from naive CD4+ T cells sorted from blood. The cell subset or site tag for this specimen amounts to: CD45RA+ positively selected. The TCR originated in a man younger than 35 in good health.

The DNA is as follows: TGTGCCAGCAGTTTTAGCCCCCCGGCCGTTGCCCAGTACTTC. Its amino acids are CASSFSPPAVAQYF. Here the chain combines TRBV27 and TRBJ2-5; too little of a D gene remains to name it. Reading from cysteine to phenylalanine, the CDR3 counts 14 amino acids. The kept DNA is CDR3 alone, 42 bases in frame from the first base. V lost 3 bases and J lost 9 bases; the stretch between them is 17 bases long. CDR1 is given as MNHEY and CDR2 as SMNVEV, both from the germline V gene (reference sequence).